Sequencing of this T cell receptor (beta chain) was carried out in a study of T cell changes during pregnancy in multiple sclerosis. V lost 7 bases, J lost 4 bases, and 19 bases lay in between. This CDR3 contains 14 residues. CDR1 SQVTM and CDR2 ANQGSEA come from the germline V gene. Measured with immunoSEQ multiplex PCR; TCRdb has only the in-frame clones, and not every one. The table has over 50,000 clones, roughly nine tenths seen once. Here the sequenced sample was peripheral blood, taken in the first trimester of pregnancy. The J gene is TRBJ1-1, the V gene TRBV29-1; D possibly corresponds to TRBD1 (5 bases). This sequence originates from a female donor in good health, enrolled as a control in a pregnancy study. The CDR3 DNA follows: TGCAGCGCGGAAAGCAACCCCGGGGGCACTGAAGCTTTCTTT. Protein product: CSAESNPGGTEAFF.